The 9 T cell receptor beta chains reported below all come from one sample, sequenced in a study of vaccination effects on CD4 cells after COVID-19. These receptors' targets are unknown. Sequencing in the ViraFEST assay came after antigen-specific CD4+ T cells had been expanded with viral peptide pools, which were used to stimulate PBMC. Investigators separated out CD4+ T cells once around 11 days of culture had passed. Each participant received a vaccine that was either BNT162b2 or mRNA-1273, given as two doses. Sequencing used immunoSEQ multiplex PCR; TCRdb keeps in-frame clones, though not all of them. The data hold 75,000 to 100,000 clones, with roughly 73% observed a single time. The sequenced sample was CD4+ T cells from PBMCs cultured with HCoV-OC43 spike peptides, obtained after COVID-19 vaccination. As to subset: HCoV-OC43 spike overlapping peptide pool stimulation. Receptors originate from a human donor who received a COVID-19 vaccine.

This clone has a handful of counts. V and J are TRBV15 and TRBJ1-4; 7 nucleotides line up with TRBD1. Germline V gene data show CDR1 as LNHNV and CDR2 as YYDKDF (reference sequence). Unmatched junction bases numbered 3, after V lost 2 bases and J lost 9 bases. The CDR3 runs 13 residues. The CDR3 protein is CATSRLQGKKLFF. CDR3 DNA sequence: TGTGCCACCAGCAGACTACAGGGGAAAAAACTGTTTTTT.

The chain is built from TRBV6-6 and TRBJ1-1; no definite D call. CDR1 MNHNY and CDR2 SVGAGI come from the germline V gene (reference sequence). The ends were cut back, 2 bases at V and 5 bases at J, with 18 bases in the middle. This CDR3 spans 16 amino acids. The CDR3 sequence: CASSYRPGIRVTEAFF. The CDR3 region has the DNA TGTGCCAGCAGTTACAGGCCTGGGATAAGGGTAACTGAAGCTTTCTTT.

The J gene is TRBJ1-6, the V gene TRBV11-2, with a possible D match to TRBD1 (5 bases). The CDR3 has 14 amino acids. Germline CDR1 is SGHAT and CDR2 is FQNNGV. The germline V and J ends were trimmed by 8 bases and 8 bases, with 16 bases remaining between them. This CDR3 reads CASRRAGSHSPLHF. As DNA, the CDR3 is TGTGCCAGCCGACGTGCAGGGTCGCATTCACCCCTCCACTTT.

This chain links TRBV18 with TRBJ1-4; 7 bases align to TRBD1. CDR1 and CDR2 from the germline V gene are KGHSH and LQKENI. With 4 bases clipped from V and 7 bases from J, the junction kept 12 bases outside the gene matches. This CDR3 is 16 amino acids long. CDR3 DNA sequence: TGTGCCAGCTCACTTTCACTAACAGGGGCTGGTGAAAAACTGTTTTTT. It codes for CASSLSLTGAGEKLFF.

The chain uses TRBV9 and TRBJ1-5; 8 nucleotides match TRBD1. The CDR3 extends over 14 amino acids. Trimming took 2 bases from V and 7 from J; bases not matched to a gene: 5. Germline V gives CDR1 SGDLS, CDR2 YYNGEE. For the CDR3, the DNA is TGTGCCAGCAGCGTGGACAGGGACGGACAGCCCCAGCATTTT. It is translated as CASSVDRDGQPQHF.

CDR3 sequence reads: CASSLRLAGGEQYV. CDR3 nucleotide sequence: TGTGCCAGCAGCTTAAGATTAGCGGGGGGGGAGCAGTACGTC. The rearrangement joins TRBV5-4 to TRBJ2-7; the match to TRBD2 covers 11 bases. The ends lost 2 bases at V and 7 bases at J; junction bases unmatched: 5. This CDR3 has 14 residues. Germline CDR1 SGHNT, CDR2 YYREEE (reference sequence).

The sample holds a few counts of this clone. This chain joins TRBV10-1 and TRBJ1-2; 8 bases fit TRBD1. This CDR3 has 12 residues. Germline loops: CDR1 WNHNN, CDR2 SYGVQD (reference sequence). V lost 4 bases and J lost 7; bases outside the gene matches: 2. In DNA, the CDR3 is TGCGCCAGCAGTGCAGACAGGGGTGGCTACACCTTC. It codes for CASSADRGGYTF.

The chain combines TRBV24-1 with TRBJ2-5; D perhaps matches TRBD2 (5 bases). V lost 4 bases, J lost 0 bases, and 11 bases lay in between. Germline V gene data show CDR1 as KGHDR and CDR2 as SFDVKD. This CDR3 is built from 15 residues. CDR3: CATSELDGDQETQYF. CDR3 bases: TGTGCCACCAGTGAATTAGACGGGGACCAAGAGACCCAGTACTTC.

The chain combines TRBV6-5 with TRBJ1-2, with 7 bases matching TRBD1. This CDR3 spans 15 amino acids. From germline, CDR1 is MNHEY and CDR2 SVGAGI. V was clipped by 5 bases and J by 6 bases; unmatched bases: 12. In DNA, the CDR3 is TGTGCCAGCAGTCGGAGACAGGGTTTTCTTCATGGCTACACCTTC. It is translated as CASSRRQGFLHGYTF.